These T cell receptor beta chains were read from a single sample in a study of blood T cell repertoires in COVID-19. Clones were sequenced by immunoSEQ multiplex PCR, and TCRdb holds only the in-frame ones, with some missing. In the table there are hundreds of thousands of clones, around 89% of which are singletons. The specimen sequenced was PBMCs or T cells enriched from blood (not recorded which). Every receptor here comes from a man in his forties or fifties who had been exposed to COVID-19. The CDR3 runs from the conserved cysteine through the conserved F or W. A D gene is named only where the DNA matches it firmly. Not all rows give a size; the values are once, few, many and, for expanded clones, a class.

J	V	size	D	DNA	CDR3
TRBJ1-1	TRBV5-1	once	TRBD1	TGCGCCAGCAGCCCGGACAGGGTGGACACTGAAGCTTTCTTT	CASSPDRVDTEAFF
TRBJ2-5	TRBV9	.	TRBD2	TGTGCCAGCAGCGTATCTGTGTGGGGGGGAGAAGAGACCCAGTACTTC	CASSVSVWGGEETQYF
TRBJ2-7	TRBV7-9	.	.	TGTGCCAGCAGCTCTTGGGCGGGACGGGCCATCTCCTACGAGCAGTACTTC	CASSSWAGRAISYEQYF
TRBJ1-2	TRBV2	.	.	TGTGCCAGCAGTGTAGACTACCATGGCTACACCTTC	CASSVDYHGYTF
TRBJ2-5	TRBV6-5	.	.	TGTGCCAGCAAGATTCAGGTCCAGCAAGAGACCCAGTACTTC	CASKIQVQQETQYF
TRBJ1-6	TRBV12-3/TRBV12-4	few	.	TGTGCCAGCACAGGAACTAATTCACCCCTCCACTTT	CASTGTNSPLHF
TRBJ1-2	TRBV10-3	.	.	TGTGCCATCAGTAAGGACAGAAGGGACTATGGCTACACCTTC	CAISKDRRDYGYTF
TRBJ2-3	TRBV19	.	.	TGTGCCAGTAGTATTGCGACACTTAGCACAGATACGCAGTATTTT	CASSIATLSTDTQYF
TRBJ1-1	TRBV5-6	.	.	TGTGCCAGCAGCCGAATGACACGAACTCGGACTGAAGCTTTCTTT	CASSRMTRTRTEAFF
TRBJ2-2	TRBV9	.	.	TGTGCCAGCAGCGTCCGGGTCACCGGGGAGCTGTTTTTT	CASSVRVTGELFF
TRBJ2-5	TRBV4-1	.	TRBD1	TGCGCCAGCAGCCAAGAACCGGGACAGGGGGGATGGACCCAGTACTTC	CASSQEPGQGGWTQYF
TRBJ2-2	TRBV6-1	.	.	TGTGCCAGCAGTGAATTAGATTGGGGAGGATACACCGGGGAGCTGTTTTTT	CASSELDWGGYTGELFF
TRBJ1-2	TRBV9	.	TRBD1	TGTGCCAGCAGCGTAGGGGGGGACAGGGCTGGCTACACCTTC	CASSVGGDRAGYTF
TRBJ1-4	TRBV5-1	.	.	TGCGCCAGCAGTACGAGTCGAGGGGGACAAACTAATGAAAAACTGTTTTTT	CASSTSRGGQTNEKLFF
TRBJ1-2	TRBV28	.	.	TGTGCCAGCAGTCTGCCCGCAGGGTATGGCTACACCTTC	CASSLPAGYGYTF
TRBJ2-7	TRBV11-2	.	.	TGTGCCAGCAGCCCACAGGGCTACGAGCAGTACTTC	CASSPQGYEQYF
TRBJ2-3	TRBV24-1	few	.	TGTGCCACCAGTGATTCACGGAGGAACACAGATACGCAGTATTTT	CATSDSRRNTDTQYF
TRBJ2-1	TRBV5-1	.	.	TGCGCCAGCAGCTTGGGGGCGGGGTCCTCCTACAATGAGCAGTTCTTC	CASSLGAGSSYNEQFF
TRBJ2-3	TRBV5-6	once	.	TGTGCCAGCAGCTTGGGCGGTATAGTTTTGGCAGGGGGGGATACGCAGTATTTT	CASSLGGIVLAGGDTQYF
TRBJ2-5	TRBV11-3	.	TRBD2	TGTGCCAGCAGCGCCGGGACTAGCGGGGGCCCCCAAGAGACCCAGTACTTC	CASSAGTSGGPQETQYF
TRBJ2-6	TRBV5-1	.	TRBD1	TGCGCCAGCAGCCGATTCCTGGACAGGGGGCTTTCAGGGGCCAACGTCCTGACTTTC	CASSRFLDRGLSGANVLTF
TRBJ1-5	TRBV28	.	.	TGTGCCAGCAGTCCTCTTGAGGGTGGCAATCAGCCCCAGCATTTT	CASSPLEGGNQPQHF
TRBJ1-4	TRBV6-5	.	TRBD1	TGTGCCAGCAAAAAACAGGGGGCGCGAGAAAAACTGTTTTTT	CASKKQGAREKLFF
TRBJ2-7	TRBV7-2	.	TRBD2	TGTGCCAGCAGCTTAGGAGGAGCGGGACGGCCCTACGAGCAGTACTTC	CASSLGGAGRPYEQYF
TRBJ2-3	TRBV11-2	.	.	TGTGCCAGCAGCGGCGCGGGAACAGATACGCAGTATTTT	CASSGAGTDTQYF
TRBJ2-2	TRBV5-1	.	TRBD1	TGCGCCAGCTCTCGGACCGGGACAGACCTCCACCGCGGGGAGCTGTTTTTT	CASSRTGTDLHRGELFF
TRBJ2-3	TRBV19	.	TRBD2	TGTGCCACCGGGACTAGCGGCAGCACAGATACGCAGTATTTT	CATGTSGSTDTQYF